The 25 T cell receptor beta chains given below trace back to one sample, sequenced in a study of shared clonotypes between healthy human individuals. Sequenced by immunoSEQ multiplex PCR; TCRdb stores in-frame clones only, minus some. This sample has under 150,000 clones, with about 62% found just once. Sequenced material: memory CD8+ T cells sorted from blood. As to subset: CD45RO+ cells pooled with CCR7-negative TemRA cells. The receptor source for this set is a woman aged 30 to 39 in good health.

This clone was seen more than once but under ten times. The V gene is TRBV5-1, the J gene TRBJ2-7; 9 nucleotides agree with TRBD1. The CDR3 is 15 residues long. Trimming took 4 bases from V and 5 from J; bases not matched to a gene: 10. Germline V CDR1 and CDR2: SGHRS, YFSETQ. The CDR3 DNA follows: TGCGCCAGCAGCCTGGGACAGGGAAATTTCAACGAGCAGTACTTC. Its protein product is CASSLGQGNFNEQYF.

This chain connects TRBV25-1 to TRBJ2-7, with 8 bases aligning to TRBD2. Germline-derived CDR1 and CDR2 are MGHDK and SYGVNS. The CDR3 consists of 15 residues. V trimming: 7 bases; J trimming: 4 bases; junction bases outside the gene matches: 12. Here the CDR3 DNA reads TGTGCCAGCACCTCAGGTCCGGGAGGGGATTACGAGCAGTACTTC. It codes for CASTSGPGGDYEQYF.

In this sample, this clone turned up many times. The chain links TRBV7-9 to TRBJ1-1, with D unresolved. The V gene lost 6 bases and the J gene lost 6 bases, with 17 bases spanning the gap. This CDR3 region has 14 residues. Germline-derived CDR1 and CDR2 are SEHNR and FQNEAQ (reference sequence). The CDR3 here is CASREEGLVAEAFF. The DNA for the CDR3 is TGTGCCAGCAGAGAGGAGGGTTTGGTCGCTGAAGCTTTCTTT.

This clone was recorded once. This sequence joins TRBV15 and TRBJ2-1, with 9 bases matching TRBD2. The CDR3 sequence is 16 residues long. V lost 3 bases, J lost 5 bases, and 8 bases stayed unmatched. Germline V gives CDR1 LNHNV, CDR2 YYDKDF (reference sequence). CDR3 sequence: CATSSWTSAKDNEQFF. CDR3 DNA sequence: TGTGCCACCAGCAGCTGGACTAGCGCGAAAGACAATGAGCAGTTCTTC.

This rearrangement joins TRBV29-1 to TRBJ1-3, with 7 nucleotides matching TRBD1. Trimming cost V 1 base and J 2 bases; bases outside gene matches: 14. CDR1 SQVTM and CDR2 ANQGSEA come from the germline V gene. The CDR3 runs 18 residues. CDR3 in amino acids: CSVEVRQGVGFTGNTIYF. DNA of the CDR3: TGCAGCGTTGAAGTCCGACAGGGAGTGGGCTTTACTGGAAACACCATATATTTT.

This sequence joins TRBV5-1 and TRBJ1-2, with unresolved D. V was clipped by 6 bases and J by 0 bases, with 12 bases between them. Germline CDR1 reads SGHRS; CDR2 reads YFSETQ. This CDR3 region has 14 residues. The CDR3 DNA is TGCGCCAGCAACTTAGGAAGCACTAACTATGGCTACACCTTC. Residues: CASNLGSTNYGYTF.

The rearrangement uses TRBV19 and TRBJ2-7; D ambiguous. This CDR3 contains 17 residues. The V end lost 5 bases, the J end lost 0 bases, and 20 bases lay between the germline ends. Germline-derived CDR1 and CDR2 are LNHDA and SQIVND (reference sequence). The CDR3 loop reads CASSPPKVADSSYEQYF. The CDR3 DNA reads as TGTGCCAGTAGTCCCCCCAAGGTTGCGGATAGCTCCTACGAGCAGTACTTC.

The V and J genes are TRBV7-8 and TRBJ2-3; perhaps TRBD2 as D (5 bases). The CDR3 runs to 15 residues. V was shortened by 0 bases and J by 3 bases, with 10 bases between the two germline ends. Germline values: CDR1 SGHVS, CDR2 FQNEAQ. CDR3 sequence (DNA): TGTGCCAGCAGCTTAGCCGGAGGTACGACAGATACGCAGTATTTT. As protein: CASSLAGGTTDTQYF.

The chain has TRBV5-4 and TRBJ2-7; 7 nucleotides align to TRBD2. The CDR3 sequence is 16 residues long. Germline lookup yields CDR1 SGHNT and CDR2 YYREEE (reference sequence). With V trimmed by 9 bases and J by 3 bases, 18 bases remained unmatched. CDR3 sequence: CATRGGSGGGNYEQYF. The CDR3 DNA is TGTGCCACACGGGGAGGGAGTGGAGGCGGGAACTACGAGCAGTACTTC.

The chain carries TRBV10-1 and TRBJ2-5, with 8 bases that match TRBD1. The germline V gene has CDR1 WNHNN and CDR2 SYGVQD (reference sequence). The J segment lost 1 base and the V segment lost 1 base, leaving 11 bases of the junction unmatched. The CDR3 runs to 18 residues. The CDR3 protein is CASSEYYPGQEPQETQYF. The CDR3 DNA follows: TGCGCCAGCAGTGAGTATTATCCGGGACAGGAGCCCCAAGAGACCCAGTACTTC.

The chain couples TRBV2 to TRBJ2-7; 8 bases are a match to TRBD2. CDR3 length equals 17 residues. J lost 0 bases, V lost 4 bases, and 11 bases had no gene match. Germline assignment: CDR1 SNHLY and CDR2 FYNNEI. This chain's CDR3 is CASSGQLGGVLSYEQYF. Written as DNA, the CDR3 is TGTGCCAGCAGTGGGCAACTCGGGGGGGTGCTCTCCTACGAGCAGTACTTC.

The rearrangement joins TRBV4-2 to TRBJ2-2; either TRBD1 or TRBD2 may fit D (6 bases each). Germline assignment: CDR1 LGHNA and CDR2 YNFKEQ. The CDR3 runs 16 residues. The V gene lost 1 base and the J gene lost 6 bases, with 15 bases spanning the gap. As DNA, the CDR3 is TGTGCCAGCAGCCAAGGGAGGGGGAGGATCCCCGGGGAGCTGTTTTTT. The encoded protein is CASSQGRGRIPGELFF.

As to this clone: The germline gene is not matched at one end of the junction; a read error may be the cause. This sequence joins TRBV28 and TRBJ2-7, with TRBD2 identical over 9 bases. The CDR3 contains 18 residues. The germline V gene has CDR1 MDHEN and CDR2 SYDVKM. CDR3 bases: TGTGCCAGCAGTTTAGGCGGGAGGGCCAGGAGAACTTCCTATGAGCAGTACTTC. The encoded protein is CASSLGGRARRTSYEQYF.

This chain joins TRBV11-2 and TRBJ1-4; tentative D call: TRBD1 (5 bases). V shed 0 bases and J shed 7 bases, with 12 bases lying between them. The CDR3 sequence is 15 residues long. Germline V lookup: CDR1 SGHAT, CDR2 FQNNGV. CDR3 sequence: CASSLDYRNPEKLFF. CDR3 DNA sequence: TGTGCCAGCAGCTTAGATTACAGGAACCCTGAAAAACTGTTTTTT.

The chain recombines TRBV19 with TRBJ2-1; D gene ambiguous. This CDR3 contains 17 residues. The ends were cut back, 4 bases at V and 4 bases at J, with 20 bases in the middle. Germline loops: CDR1 LNHDA, CDR2 SQIVND (reference sequence). For the CDR3, the DNA is TGTGCCAGTAGTACACGTCCCTTTCAAATTCCTTACAATGAGCAGTTCTTC. It encodes CASSTRPFQIPYNEQFF.

J is TRBJ2-7 and V is TRBV15; 15 nucleotides agree with TRBD2. CDR1 is LNHNV and CDR2 is YYDKDF in the germline V gene (reference sequence). The J segment lost 6 bases and the V segment lost 2 bases, leaving 8 bases of the junction unmatched. The CDR3 covers 17 residues. The CDR3 spells CATSRPQRTSGRGEQYF. The CDR3 DNA follows: TGTGCCACCAGCAGACCCCAAAGGACTAGCGGGAGGGGCGAGCAGTACTTC. The whole variable domain, remainder taken from reference TRBV15 and TRBJ2-7, is DAMVIQNPRYQVTQFGKPVTLSCSQTLNHNVMYWYQQKSSQAPKLLFHYYDKDFNNEADTPDNFQSRRPNTSFCFLDIRSPGLGDTAMYLCATSRPQRTSGRGEQYFGPGTRLTVT.

This chain uses TRBV4-1 with TRBJ1-2; D is uncertain. Germline V gives CDR1 MGHRA, CDR2 YSYEKL. There are 14 residues in the CDR3. V was shortened by 4 bases and J by 1 base, with 10 bases between the two germline ends. The CDR3 DNA follows: TGCGCCAGCAGCCTCCCGGGAGATAACTATGGCTACACCTTC. Residues: CASSLPGDNYGYTF.

This sequence joins TRBV28 and TRBJ2-7, with 10 bases aligning to TRBD1. J lost 1 base, V lost 3 bases, and 6 bases had no gene match. CDR3 length: 16 residues. Per germline, CDR1 MDHEN and CDR2 SYDVKM. CDR3 amino acids: CASSFRDRGLSYEQYF. The CDR3 DNA sequence: TGTGCCAGCAGTTTCAGGGACAGGGGATTATCCTACGAGCAGTACTTC. Combining the CDR3 with reference TRBV28 and TRBJ2-7 gives the whole variable domain DVKVTQSSRYLVKRTGEKVFLECVQDMDHENMFWYRQDPGLGLRLIYFSYDVKMKEKGDIPEGYSVSREKKERFSLILESASTNQTSMYLCASSFRDRGLSYEQYFGPGTRLTVT.

This chain uses TRBV9 with TRBJ2-1, with D possibly matching TRBD2 (6 bases). The germline gives CDR1 SGDLS, CDR2 YYNGEE. V lost 0 bases to trimming and J lost 4 bases, with 14 bases between them. The CDR3 spans 16 residues. CDR3 DNA: TGTGCCAGCAGCGTAGTTATACTAGCTGAGTACAATGAGCAGTTCTTC. Amino acid sequence: CASSVVILAEYNEQFF.

This rearrangement joins TRBV5-1 to TRBJ2-2, with 7 nucleotides matching TRBD1. CDR3 length equals 15 residues. Germline CDR1 and CDR2: SGHRS and YFSETQ. The junction had 6 bases not matched to a gene; V was cut back by 4 bases and J by 3 bases. CDR3: CASSAETGDTGELFF. CDR3 nucleotides: TGCGCCAGCAGCGCGGAAACAGGGGACACCGGGGAGCTGTTTTTT.

V usage is TRBV11-2 and J usage is TRBJ1-2; D is uncertain. The CDR3 has 18 residues. CDR1 and CDR2 from the germline V gene are SGHAT and FQNNGV. Trimming pared 1 base from V and 2 bases from J, leaving 20 bases between. The CDR3 spells CASSLVLWPLRRNYGYTF. The CDR3 DNA sequence: TGTGCCAGCAGCTTAGTTCTCTGGCCACTCAGACGGAACTATGGCTACACCTTC.

The rearrangement joins TRBV5-4 to TRBJ2-7; 7 nucleotides agree with TRBD2. The CDR3 is 15 residues long. V lost 4 bases, J lost 4 bases, and 11 bases stayed unmatched. Germline values: CDR1 SGHNT, CDR2 YYREEE (reference sequence). CDR3: CASSPFAGETYEQYF. CDR3 DNA sequence: TGTGCCAGCAGCCCTTTTGCGGGAGAGACGTACGAGCAGTACTTC.

The CDR3 region has the DNA TGTGCCAGCAGCTTGGGCGGGACAGGGACCTATGGCTACACCTTC. Encoded protein: CASSLGGTGTYGYTF. This rearrangement joins TRBV5-4 to TRBJ1-2; 9 bases line up with TRBD1. Germline CDR1 reads SGHNT; CDR2 reads YYREEE (reference sequence). The CDR3 loop spans 15 amino acids. The V and J ends lost 0 bases and 4 bases, in that order; junction bases with no gene match: 4.

The chain combines TRBV11-2 with TRBJ2-3; TRBD2 aligns across 9 bases. Losses at the gene ends were 3 bases for V and 4 bases for J; bases not matched to a gene: 14. Germline assignment: CDR1 SGHAT and CDR2 FQNNGV. The CDR3 extends over 18 amino acids. The CDR3 sequence is CASSFDPGASGIADTQYF. DNA for the CDR3: TGTGCCAGCAGCTTCGACCCGGGAGCTAGCGGGATTGCAGATACGCAGTATTTT.

V and J are TRBV4-1 and TRBJ1-4; D is uncertain. Germline CDR1 reads MGHRA; CDR2 reads YSYEKL. Trimming cost V 2 bases and J 0 bases, with 4 bases left between them. This CDR3 region has 14 residues. The CDR3 region is CASSQHPTNEKLFF. The CDR3 coding sequence is TGCGCCAGCAGCCAACACCCAACTAATGAAAAACTGTTTTTT.